The present T cell receptor (beta chain) was sequenced within a study of response to subunit inactivated influenza vaccine. TCRdb analysed the RT-PCR reads with MiXCR anew, one entry per CDR3 protein. The repertoire has hundreds of thousands of distinct CDR3 sequences, around 16% of them found once; the top ten carry approximately 10%. Study findings and constraints: Authors suggested each seasonal flu vaccination may recruit only limited numbers of new T cells.

Trimming left V 3 bases short and J 11 bases short, with 16 bases between. Germline V gives CDR1 SQVTM, CDR2 ANQGSEA. CDR3 length: 12 amino acids. Notes on this clonotype: Antigen unknown.

Specimen: PBMCs from blood, collected about 13 days after vaccination. This clonotype was obtained from a man aged 45 to 65 who received an inactivated influenza vaccine. This rearrangement joins TRBV29-1 to TRBJ1-1; tentative D call: TRBD1 (5 bases). The CDR3, as DNA: TGCAGCGTTGACCAAGGGAGGGGCCGGGCTTTCTTT. Translation: CSVDQGRGRAFF.